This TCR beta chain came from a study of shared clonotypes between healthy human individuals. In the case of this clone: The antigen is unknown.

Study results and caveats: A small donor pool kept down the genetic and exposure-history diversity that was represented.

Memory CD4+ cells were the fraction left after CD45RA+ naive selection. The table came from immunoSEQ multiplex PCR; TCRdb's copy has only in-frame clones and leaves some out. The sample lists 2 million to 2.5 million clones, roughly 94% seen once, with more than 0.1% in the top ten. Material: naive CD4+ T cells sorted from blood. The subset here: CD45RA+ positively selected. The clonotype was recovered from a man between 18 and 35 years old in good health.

CDR3 residues: CSATGSRTTGELFF. CDR3 sequence (DNA): TGCAGCGCTACAGGGAGTCGGACCACCGGGGAGCTGTTTTTT. The J gene is TRBJ2-2, the V gene TRBV29-1, with a tentative D call TRBD1 (6 bases). V was cut by 7 bases and J by 4 bases, with 16 bases left in between. Germline CDR1 SQVTM, CDR2 ANQGSEA. This CDR3 comprises 14 residues.